Reported below is one T cell receptor beta chain. Its specificity is unknown. Trimming took 8 bases from V and 3 from J, leaving 8 bases between them. The germline CDR1 and CDR2 sequences are MDHEN and SYDVKM. CDR3 length: 11 amino acids. This record comes from a study of cytomegalovirus exposure and HLA in healthy donors. Notes on the study in general: The authors enumerated some 170 TCR beta chains as linked to cytomegalovirus. TRBV6-2, TRBV6-3 and some other V segments were excluded as indistinguishable. Sequencing depth roughly uniform across donors was assumed in presence/absence analyses.

PCR amplification relied on 60 Vbeta primers (plus 13 Jbeta primers). Assay: immunoSEQ multiplex PCR; the TCRdb copy retains only in-frame clones and omits some. The sample has 140,000 to 150,000 clones, approximately 86% seen once; the top ten hold around 0.51%. The rearrangement joins TRBV28 to TRBJ2-7; D is undetermined. Sequenced material: PBMCs. The sequence was obtained from a woman aged 35 to 49 in good health and CMV-seronegative. As DNA, the CDR3 is TGTGCCAGCGGGCCGGACTACGAGCAGTACTTC. It encodes CASGPDYEQYF.